This TCR beta chain stems from a study of cytomegalovirus exposure and HLA in healthy donors. Whole-study context: The same platform as the 500 to 700 first-cohort repertoires was used for the 95 to 150 validation repertoires, a later analysis reported. Findings and limits, study-wide: Published work reported that the classifier diagnosed cytomegalovirus status with high specificity and sensitivity.

The CDR3 runs to 14 residues. Germline V gene data show CDR1 as SGHRS and CDR2 as YFSETQ. Losses at the gene ends were 2 bases for V and 4 bases for J; bases not matched to a gene: 2. The donors were members of the approximately 130-subject validation cohort (separate from the approximately 650-subject first cohort). With respect to this clone: Its matching antigen is unknown.

The table came from immunoSEQ multiplex PCR; TCRdb's copy has only in-frame clones and leaves some out. The table includes about 140,000 clones, about four fifths detected once. This clonotype was obtained from a woman aged 25 to 39 in good health and CMV-seronegative. The chain has TRBV5-1 and TRBJ2-2; TRBD1 aligns across 7 bases. Source material: PBMCs. Here the CDR3 DNA reads TGCGCCAGCAGCTTCGGACAGGCCACCGGGGAGCTGTTTTTT. As protein: CASSFGQATGELFF.